These 8 T cell receptor beta chains were all obtained from the same sample, sequenced in a study of blood T cell repertoires in COVID-19. Libraries were prepared by immunoSEQ multiplex PCR; TCRdb keeps only in-frame clonotypes and omits some of them. This table has around 120,000 clones, approximately 86% appearing once. The sequenced sample was peripheral blood. These receptors originate from a woman between 45 and 65 years old with active or convalescent COVID-19.

The chain links TRBV18 to TRBJ2-7; maybe TRBD2 (5 bases). There are 15 residues in the CDR3. Between the trimmed V and J ends, which lost 3 bases and 2 bases, there was a span of 14 bases. Germline V lookup: CDR1 KGHSH, CDR2 LQKENI. CDR3: CASSPYPGNTYEQYF. In DNA form, the CDR3 reads TGTGCCAGCTCACCTTACCCCGGGAATACCTACGAGCAGTACTTC.

The chain uses TRBV28 and TRBJ1-1; 7 positions agree with TRBD1. The CDR3 contains 12 residues. Looked up from germline, CDR1 is MDHEN and CDR2 is SYDVKM. Germline trimming cut 5 bases from V and 9 bases from J; bases unmatched to any gene: 6. CDR3: CASSLPTGQAFF. The CDR3 region has the DNA TGTGCCAGCAGTCTCCCGACAGGGCAAGCTTTCTTT.

The chain combines TRBV4-2 with TRBJ1-1; the D gene is possibly TRBD1 (6 bases). Between the trimmed V and J ends, which lost 0 bases and 7 bases, there was a span of 15 bases. Germline-derived CDR1 and CDR2 are LGHNA and YNFKEQ. The CDR3 runs to 15 residues. CDR3 in DNA: TGTGCCAGCAGCCAAGAGGGCGGCCAGGGGTTTGAAGCTTTCTTT. As protein: CASSQEGGQGFEAFF.

The V gene is TRBV6-2 or TRBV6-3, the J gene TRBJ1-5; D call uncertain. CDR1 is MNHEY, CDR2 SVGEGT, per germline. CDR3 length: 15 residues. V lost 4 bases and J lost 0, with 10 bases in between. The CDR3 loop reads CASSLWRDSNQPQHF. The DNA for the CDR3 is TGTGCCAGCAGTTTGTGGCGGGATAGCAATCAGCCCCAGCATTTT.

The rearrangement joins TRBV3-1 (or the pseudogene TRBV3-2) to TRBJ2-7; D call uncertain. Deletions cut 0 bases from V and 2 bases from J, with 14 bases between. The CDR3 length is 16 residues. Germline V gene data show CDR1 as LGHDT and CDR2 as YNNKEL (reference sequence). DNA for the CDR3: TGTGCCAGCAGCCAAGATCGTGAGGATCGACCCTACGAGCAGTACTTC. Protein sequence: CASSQDREDRPYEQYF.

V and J are TRBV27 and TRBJ2-7; 10 positions match TRBD2. V shed 1 base and J 2 bases; nucleotides not matched to a gene: 11. CDR1 is MNHEY and CDR2 is SMNVEV in the germline V gene (reference sequence). CDR3 length: 18 residues. The CDR3 sequence is CASSLFPPTSGITYEQYF. In DNA form, the CDR3 reads TGTGCCAGCAGTTTATTTCCCCCAACTAGCGGGATTACCTACGAGCAGTACTTC.

V and J are TRBV28 and TRBJ2-3; 7 nucleotides agree with TRBD1. This CDR3 has 12 amino acids. V gave up 5 bases and J gave up 9 bases; unmatched junction bases: 5. Germline V gene sequence: CDR1 MDHEN, CDR2 SYDVKM. In DNA form, the CDR3 reads TGTGCCAGCAGTCGACAGGGAGTCACGCAGTATTTT. It translates to CASSRQGVTQYF. The whole variable domain, filled in from reference TRBV28 and TRBJ2-3, reads DVKVTQSSRYLVKRTGEKVFLECVQDMDHENMFWYRQDPGLGLRLIYFSYDVKMKEKGDIPEGYSVSREKKERFSLILESASTNQTSMYLCASSRQGVTQYFGPGTRLTVL.

The V and J genes are TRBV7-2 and TRBJ2-2; a weak D match, TRBD1 (5 bases). V was shortened by 5 bases and J by 2 bases, with 15 bases between the two germline ends. Germline lookup yields CDR1 SGHTA and CDR2 FQGNSA. CDR3 size: 16 residues. CDR3: CASSPRAGSNTGELFF. For the CDR3, the DNA is TGTGCCAGCAGCCCCAGGGCAGGGTCTAACACCGGGGAGCTGTTTTTT.